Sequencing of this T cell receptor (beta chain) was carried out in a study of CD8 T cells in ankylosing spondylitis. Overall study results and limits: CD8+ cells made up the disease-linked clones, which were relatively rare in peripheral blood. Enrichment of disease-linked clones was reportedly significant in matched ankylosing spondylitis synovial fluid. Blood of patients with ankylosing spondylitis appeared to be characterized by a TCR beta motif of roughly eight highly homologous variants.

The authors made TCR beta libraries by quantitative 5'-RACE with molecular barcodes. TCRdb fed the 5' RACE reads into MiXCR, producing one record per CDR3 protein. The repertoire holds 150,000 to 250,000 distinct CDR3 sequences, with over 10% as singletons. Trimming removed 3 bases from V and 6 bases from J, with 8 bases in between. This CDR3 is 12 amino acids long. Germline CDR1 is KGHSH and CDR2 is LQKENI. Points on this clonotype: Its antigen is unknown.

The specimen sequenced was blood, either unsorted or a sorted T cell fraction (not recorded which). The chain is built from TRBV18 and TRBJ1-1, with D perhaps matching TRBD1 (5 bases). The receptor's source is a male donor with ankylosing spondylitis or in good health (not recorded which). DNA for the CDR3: TGTGCCAGCTCACCTGCGGGGGCTGAAGCTTTCTTT. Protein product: CASSPAGAEAFF.